Each of the 30 T cell receptor beta chains below was sequenced from the same sample in a study of shared clonotypes between healthy human individuals. Repertoires were generated with immunoSEQ multiplex PCR, while TCRdb's copy carries only in-frame clones and drops some. Of some 79,000 clones listed, about 61% were seen once; the top ten hold around 52%. Specimen: memory CD8+ T cells sorted from blood. Subset in this sample: CD45RO+ cells pooled with CCR7-negative TemRA cells. The receptors shown here come from a man aged 30 to 45 in good health.

The rearrangement links TRBV5-1 to TRBJ2-3; D not resolved. Germline loops: CDR1 SGHRS, CDR2 YFSETQ. V was shortened by 4 bases and J by 7 bases, with 19 bases between the two germline ends. This CDR3 contains 15 residues. The CDR3 here is CASSAEDPGRHTQYF. DNA of the CDR3: TGCGCCAGCAGCGCCGAGGATCCGGGTCGGCATACGCAGTATTTT.

The chain's CDR3 is CASSYREQGTDTQYF. The CDR3 DNA sequence: TGCGCCAGCAGCTACCGGGAACAGGGAACAGATACGCAGTATTTT. The chain uses TRBV4-1 and TRBJ2-3, with D possibly being TRBD1 (6 bases). The CDR3 covers 15 residues. Per germline, CDR1 MGHRA and CDR2 YSYEKL. Trimming removed 5 bases at V and 3 bases at J, with 15 bases between.

This clone is labeled medium-sized. This chain connects TRBV7-8 to TRBJ2-2, with D possibly being TRBD2 (6 bases). The V gene's germline CDR1 is SGHVS and CDR2 FQNEAQ. V was cut by 4 bases and J by 5 bases, with 14 bases left in between. The CDR3 covers 15 residues. In DNA form, the CDR3 reads TGTGCCAGCAGCTCTACAGGAGGGTGGACCGGGGAGCTGTTTTTT. It yields the protein CASSSTGGWTGELFF.

The sample holds a few counts of this clone. The chain recombines TRBV28 with TRBJ2-7, with D tentatively TRBD2 (5 bases). CDR1 MDHEN and CDR2 SYDVKM come from the germline V gene. The CDR3 covers 13 residues. Between the trimmed V and J ends, which lost 7 bases and 7 bases, there was a span of 17 bases. The CDR3 protein is CASTPIAWREQYF. CDR3 bases: TGTGCCAGCACCCCCATCGCCTGGAGGGAGCAGTACTTC.

V usage is TRBV7-2 and J usage is TRBJ1-2; a weak D match, TRBD1 (5 bases). The ends were cut back, 5 bases at V and 3 bases at J, with 19 bases in the middle. The CDR3 covers 16 residues. From germline, CDR1 is SGHTA and CDR2 FQGNSA. CDR3: CASSPLPGVKDYGYTF. CDR3 sequence (DNA): TGTGCCAGCAGCCCTCTCCCGGGGGTGAAGGACTATGGCTACACCTTC.

This clone was detected a few times. The chain carries TRBV4-3 and TRBJ2-1; D is uncertain. The CDR3 contains 13 residues. Trimming took off 0 bases at V and 4 bases at J, with 4 bases between the two ends. Per the germline V gene, CDR1 is LGHNA and CDR2 is YSLEER. CDR3 coding DNA: TGCGCCAGCAGCCAAGATCCGTACAATGAGCAGTTCTTC. Its translation is CASSQDPYNEQFF.

The rearrangement links TRBV28 to TRBJ2-7; D uncertain. The CDR3 is 12 amino acids. CDR1 MDHEN and CDR2 SYDVKM come from the germline V gene. V was clipped by 2 bases and J by 7 bases, with 9 bases between them. The CDR3 nucleotides read TGTGCCAGCAGTTTAACGTCTTCGGAGCAGTACTTC. Its protein product is CASSLTSSEQYF. Filled out from reference TRBV28 and TRBJ2-7, the complete variable domain reads DVKVTQSSRYLVKRTGEKVFLECVQDMDHENMFWYRQDPGLGLRLIYFSYDVKMKEKGDIPEGYSVSREKKERFSLILESASTNQTSMYLCASSLTSSEQYFGPGTRLTVT.

For this clone: The same CDR3 is also encoded by other DNA sequences in this sample. The chain joins TRBV28 to TRBJ2-7; D uncertain. The CDR3 contains 12 residues. V was clipped by 3 bases and J by 4 bases, with 7 bases between them. Germline-derived CDR1 and CDR2 are MDHEN and SYDVKM. The CDR3 here is CASSFADYEQYF. In DNA, the CDR3 is TGTGCCAGCAGTTTCGCGGATTACGAGCAGTACTTC.

This clone was seen ten or more times. The sample holds other DNA sequences that translate to the same CDR3. The rearrangement joins TRBV29-1 to TRBJ2-1, with 10 bases aligning to TRBD2. Germline-derived CDR1 and CDR2 are SQVTM and ANQGSEA. The junction had 11 bases not matched to a gene; V was cut back by 2 bases and J by 4 bases. This CDR3 spans 17 amino acids. The CDR3: CSVEPATLAGVYNEQFF. The CDR3 bases are TGCAGCGTTGAACCTGCTACGCTAGCGGGAGTTTACAATGAGCAGTTCTTC.

This clone showed up just a few times. The chain has TRBV7-9 and TRBJ2-7, with 7 bases that match TRBD2. CDR1 is SEHNR, CDR2 FQNEAQ, per germline (reference sequence). The junction had 10 bases not matched to a gene; V was cut back by 6 bases and J by 2 bases. CDR3 length equals 15 residues. CDR3 bases: TGTGCCAGCAGTGGGGGGGATCACACCACCTACGAGCAGTACTTC. Translated, it gives CASSGGDHTTYEQYF.

The genes are TRBV6-4 and TRBJ2-3; D is perhaps TRBD2 (6 bases). The CDR3 extends over 14 amino acids. V gave up 3 bases and J gave up 0 bases, with 7 bases separating them. Germline CDR1 is MRHNA and CDR2 is SNTAGT. The CDR3 spells CASSEGTSTDTQYF. CDR3 DNA: TGTGCCAGCAGTGAGGGGACTAGCACAGATACGCAGTATTTT.

V gene TRBV5-6 combines with J gene TRBJ2-2, with D possibly matching TRBD2 (6 bases). Trimming left V 0 bases short and J 2 bases short, with 17 bases between. CDR3 length: 18 residues. CDR1 SGHDT and CDR2 YYEEEE come from the germline V gene. The DNA of the CDR3 is TGTGCCAGCAGCTTGGCGGCAGCCTTAGCGGTCAACACCGGGGAGCTGTTTTTT. It translates to CASSLAAALAVNTGELFF. The variable domain in full, completed from reference TRBV5-6 and TRBJ2-2, reads DAGVTQSPTHLIKTRGQQVTLRCSPKSGHDTVSWYQQALGQGPQFIFQYYEEEERQRGNFPDRFSGHQFPNYSSELNVNALLLGDSALYLCASSLAAALAVNTGELFFGEGSRLTVL.

The chain is built from TRBV11-2 and TRBJ2-7; unclear D gene. Germline CDR1 SGHAT, CDR2 FQNNGV. This CDR3 spans 15 amino acids. V gave up 0 bases and J gave up 2 bases, with 11 bases separating them. CDR3 residues: CASSLDRPDPYEQYF. CDR3 sequence (DNA): TGTGCCAGCAGCTTAGACAGACCAGACCCCTACGAGCAGTACTTC.

V gene TRBV23-1 combines with J gene TRBJ1-1; TRBD1 matches at 7 bases. TRBV23-1 is an open reading frame whose function is uncertain. The CDR3 runs to 14 residues. J was trimmed by 12 bases and V by 8 bases; bases with no gene match: 18. CDR3: CASLVPWGQGESFF. DNA for the CDR3: TGCGCCAGCCTCGTCCCCTGGGGGCAGGGGGAATCTTTCTTT.

This clone was observed a handful of times. V usage is TRBV10-2 and J usage is TRBJ2-2; the match to TRBD2 covers 7 bases. This CDR3 contains 16 residues. Germline V lookup: CDR1 WSHSY, CDR2 SAAADI. Trimming removed 0 bases from V and 7 bases from J; junction bases left unmatched: 8. The CDR3 nucleotides read TGCGCCAGCAGTGAGTCATGGGGGACTAAGAGCGGGGAGCTGTTTTTT. Residues: CASSESWGTKSGELFF.

This clone was observed once. V and J are TRBV7-2 and TRBJ2-5, with D unresolved. The CDR3 is made up of 14 amino acids. Germline-derived CDR1 and CDR2 are SGHTA and FQGNSA. The V and J ends lost 3 bases and 5 bases respectively, with 13 bases between them. This CDR3 reads CASSFMVLKETQYF. CDR3 in DNA: TGTGCCAGCAGCTTTATGGTGCTAAAGGAGACCCAGTACTTC.

This clone appeared a few times. This rearrangement joins TRBV2 to TRBJ2-5, with D hard to call. V was shortened by 6 bases and J by 5 bases, with 19 bases between the two germline ends. The CDR3 has 15 amino acids. Germline-derived CDR1 and CDR2 are SNHLY and FYNNEI. The CDR3 DNA follows: TGTGCCAGCAGAACGGTCGCTGGTGGGAAGGAGACCCAGTACTTC. Its translation is CASRTVAGGKETQYF. Using reference TRBV2 and TRBJ2-5 for the parts outside the CDR3, the full variable domain is EPEVTQTPSHQVTQMGQEVILRCVPISNHLYFYWYRQILGQKVEFLVSFYNNEISEKSEIFDDQFSVERPDGSNFTLKIRSTKLEDSAMYFCASRTVAGGKETQYFGPGTRLLVL.

This clone was recorded a few times. The sample contains more than one DNA sequence encoding this CDR3. The chain couples TRBV9 to TRBJ2-4; D remains ambiguous. In germline, CDR1 is SGDLS, CDR2 YYNGEE. CDR3 length: 14 residues. V gave up 3 bases and J gave up 0 bases, with 7 bases separating them. The CDR3 loop is CASSGSLAKNIQYF. CDR3 bases: TGTGCCAGCAGCGGTTCTTTAGCCAAAAACATTCAGTACTTC. The complete variable domain, with remaining parts taken from reference TRBV9 and TRBJ2-4, reads DSGVTQTPKHLITATGQRVTLRCSPRSGDLSVYWYQQSLDQGLQFLIQYYNGEERAKGNILERFSAQQFPDLHSELNLSSLELGDSALYFCASSGSLAKNIQYFGAGTRLSVL.

This chain links TRBV9 with TRBJ1-5; perhaps TRBD1 as D (5 bases). The CDR3 consists of 15 residues. The germline V gene has CDR1 SGDLS and CDR2 YYNGEE. Trimming removed 8 bases from V and 5 bases from J, with 20 bases in between. The CDR3 coding sequence is TGTGCCAGTCAGAAAGGGGCAGGAACCGATCAGCCCCAGCATTTT. This encodes CASQKGAGTDQPQHF.

This clone was recorded only once. The rearrangement links TRBV15 to TRBJ2-2; maybe TRBD1 (5 bases). Trimming stripped 1 base from V and 7 bases from J, with 13 bases between. CDR1 and CDR2 (germline): LNHNV, YYDKDF (reference sequence). The CDR3 sequence is 15 residues long. The CDR3 sequence is CATSRVRTTVGELFF. The CDR3 DNA follows: TGTGCCACCAGCAGAGTCCGTACGACAGTCGGGGAGCTGTTTTTT.

The V gene is TRBV21-1, the J gene TRBJ1-1. TRBV21-1 is a pseudogene segment. CDR3 length: 16 amino acids. In DNA form, the CDR3 reads TGTGCCAGCAGCAAAAGGGAGCCCGTGATGAACACTGAAGCTTTCTTT. This codes for CASSKREPVMNTEAFF.

This clone turned up a few times. The chain recombines TRBV15 with TRBJ2-1, with D perhaps matching TRBD2 (6 bases). CDR1 is LNHNV, CDR2 YYDKDF, per germline (reference sequence). Trimming stripped 5 bases from V and 6 bases from J, with 17 bases between. The CDR3 contains 15 residues. The CDR3 bases are TGTGCCACCAGCCCCTCGGGGCGGAGGGTCAATGAGCAGTTCTTC. This codes for CATSPSGRRVNEQFF.

The rearrangement links TRBV7-2 to TRBJ2-1; TRBD2 aligns across 9 bases. This CDR3 region has 14 residues. V was clipped by 3 bases and J by 8 bases; unmatched bases: 5. Germline V CDR1 and CDR2: SGHTA, FQGNSA. The CDR3 loop is CASSLRLAEDEQFF. CDR3 DNA: TGTGCCAGCAGCTTGAGACTAGCGGAGGATGAGCAGTTCTTC.

This clone was recorded at least ten times. The chain couples TRBV19 to TRBJ2-2, with D perhaps matching TRBD2 (5 bases). Between the trimmed V and J ends, which lost 10 bases and 6 bases, there was a span of 15 bases. Germline-derived CDR1 and CDR2 are LNHDA and SQIVND (reference sequence). This CDR3 is 13 amino acids long. CDR3 coding DNA: TGTGCCACCTCTTGGCGGGCGGCCGGGGAGCTGTTTTTT. Its translation: CATSWRAAGELFF.

The chain recombines TRBV5-1 with TRBJ2-3, with D tentatively TRBD2 (7 bases). This CDR3 contains 14 residues. CDR1 is SGHRS and CDR2 is YFSETQ in the germline V gene. V was pared by 10 bases and J by 0 bases, with 15 bases between. For the CDR3, the DNA is TGCGCCGGGTCCAGGGGAGGGAGCACAGATACGCAGTATTTT. Translation: CAGSRGGSTDTQYF.

The V call is TRBV18, the J call TRBJ2-6; 9 bases fit TRBD1. From germline, CDR1 is KGHSH and CDR2 LQKENI. This CDR3 contains 18 residues. J gave up 0 bases and V 2 bases, and 5 bases lay outside the gene matches. Written as DNA, the CDR3 is TGTGCCAGCTCACCAGGCAGGGGACAGGGCTCTGGGGCCAACGTCCTGACTTTC. It yields the protein CASSPGRGQGSGANVLTF.

The chain is built from TRBV7-2 and TRBJ1-3; no clear D gene. The CDR3 is 14 residues long. V was shortened by 0 bases and J by 0 bases, with 3 bases between the two germline ends. The germline CDR1 and CDR2 sequences are SGHTA and FQGNSA. CDR3 region: CASSLAGSGNTIYF. The CDR3 DNA reads TGTGCCAGCAGCTTAGCTGGCTCTGGAAACACCATATATTTT.

This clone was seen repeatedly, ten times or more. This chain connects TRBV11-2 to TRBJ1-2; the match to TRBD1 covers 10 bases. The junction had 4 bases not matched to a gene; V was cut back by 5 bases and J by 1 base. CDR3 length: 15 residues. Germline V gene sequence: CDR1 SGHAT, CDR2 FQNNGV. CDR3 in amino acids: CASSTTGGFNYGYTF. CDR3 DNA: TGTGCCAGCAGCACGACAGGGGGCTTTAACTATGGCTACACCTTC.

This chain connects TRBV5-6 to TRBJ2-1, with 9 bases aligning to TRBD1. J was trimmed by 4 bases and V by 5 bases; bases with no gene match: 7. The CDR3 extends over 15 amino acids. CDR1 and CDR2 (germline): SGHDT, YYEEEE. The CDR3 is CASSDRGNPYNEQFF. CDR3 coding DNA: TGTGCCAGCAGTGACAGGGGGAATCCATACAATGAGCAGTTCTTC.

This sequence joins TRBV7-6 and TRBJ2-7; D uncertain. The CDR3 runs to 13 residues. Germline CDR1 reads SGHVS; CDR2 reads FNYEAQ. V gave up 2 bases and J gave up 3 bases, with 8 bases separating them. CDR3 protein: CASSLFTDYEQYF. The CDR3 DNA reads as TGTGCCAGCAGCTTATTTACAGACTACGAGCAGTACTTC.